Below are 19 T cell receptor beta chains sequenced from a single sample in a study of blood T cell repertoires in COVID-19. Only in-frame clones appear in the TCRdb table, and some are missing; sequencing was by immunoSEQ multiplex PCR. The top ten clones hold around 5% of a sample with 130,000 to 150,000 clones, 70% to 80% of them seen once. Sequencing input: peripheral blood. Receptors were obtained from a woman aged 70-85 years with COVID-19, enrolled during active disease.

V gene TRBV2 combines with J gene TRBJ2-3; 10 bases fit TRBD2. With V trimmed by 7 bases and J by 3 bases, 10 bases remained unmatched. Per the germline V gene, CDR1 is SNHLY and CDR2 is FYNNEI. The CDR3 contains 16 residues. The CDR3 DNA reads as TGTGCCAGCACAAGTCTAGCGGGGGCGCGTACAGATACGCAGTATTTT. Amino acids: CASTSLAGARTDTQYF.

The V and J genes are TRBV6-1 and TRBJ1-5, with TRBD1 as a possible D gene (5 bases). V dropped 2 bases and J dropped 0 bases, with 8 bases sitting between them. Germline V gene sequence: CDR1 MNHNS, CDR2 SASEGT. CDR3 length equals 15 residues. The CDR3 DNA reads TGTGCCAGCAGTGAATCGGGGGGTAGCAATCAGCCCCAGCATTTT. Its translation: CASSESGGSNQPQHF.

The chain joins TRBV18 to TRBJ2-7; TRBD1 aligns across 8 bases. The V gene end was trimmed by 2 bases and the J gene end by 3 bases; junction bases not matched to a gene: 6. CDR1 KGHSH and CDR2 LQKENI come from the germline V gene. CDR3 size: 15 residues. The CDR3 loop is CASSPAAGGGYEQYF. CDR3 sequence (DNA): TGTGCCAGCTCACCAGCCGCAGGGGGCGGCTACGAGCAGTACTTC.

The CDR3: CASTLAGGLYNEQFF. CDR3 nucleotides: TGTGCCAGCACCCTAGCGGGGGGGCTCTACAATGAGCAGTTCTTC. The chain couples TRBV2 to TRBJ2-1, with TRBD2 matching 12 bases. The V gene's germline CDR1 is SNHLY and CDR2 FYNNEI. CDR3 length equals 15 residues. Trimming took 7 bases from V and 3 from J; bases not matched to a gene: 4.

The rearrangement uses TRBV19 and TRBJ1-3, with D tentatively TRBD1 (6 bases). V was clipped by 5 bases and J by 2 bases, with 10 bases between them. From germline, CDR1 is LNHDA and CDR2 SQIVND (reference sequence). This CDR3 has 14 residues. CDR3 in amino acids: CASSLQGAGNTIYF. CDR3 DNA: TGTGCCAGTAGTCTACAGGGAGCTGGAAACACCATATATTTT.

The rearrangement uses TRBV27 and TRBJ1-6; 8 nucleotides align to TRBD1. V lost 4 bases, J lost 9 bases, and 11 bases stayed unmatched. Germline CDR1 MNHEY, CDR2 SMNVEV (reference sequence). The CDR3 has 16 residues. The CDR3 nucleotides read TGTGCCAGCAGTTCCTCGGGTACAGGGGGGCCTTCACCCCTCCACTTT. Its protein is CASSSSGTGGPSPLHF.

This clone was detected only a few times. This rearrangement joins TRBV5-1 to TRBJ1-2; maybe TRBD1 (5 bases). The CDR3 contains 14 residues. Germline V gives CDR1 SGHRS, CDR2 YFSETQ. The ends were cut back, 6 bases at V and 0 bases at J, with 12 bases in the middle. CDR3 loop: CASKFDSANYGYTF. CDR3 in DNA: TGCGCCAGCAAATTTGACAGCGCTAACTATGGCTACACCTTC. Supplemented by reference TRBV5-1 and TRBJ1-2, the full variable domain reads KAGVTQTPRYLIKTRGQQVTLSCSPISGHRSVSWYQQTPGQGLQFLFEYFSETQRNKGNFPGRFSGRQFSNSRSEMNVSTLELGDSALYLCASKFDSANYGYTFGSGTRLTVV.

The rearrangement uses TRBV19 and TRBJ1-1; possible D gene TRBD1, 6 bases. This CDR3 comprises 14 residues. The V gene's germline CDR1 is LNHDA and CDR2 SQIVND (reference sequence). V was clipped by 0 bases and J by 4 bases, with 9 bases between them. In DNA, the CDR3 is TGTGCCAGTAGTATAGAGGGACACGTCACTGAAGCTTTCTTT. Translating it yields CASSIEGHVTEAFF.

As regards this clone: This sample also contains other DNA sequences that code for the same CDR3. The genes are TRBV28 and TRBJ2-2; a possible D gene is TRBD2 (7 bases). This CDR3 has 16 residues. From germline, CDR1 is MDHEN and CDR2 SYDVKM. The V end was cut by 2 bases, the J end by 5 bases, with 15 bases between. The DNA of the CDR3 is TGTGCCAGCAGTTTACGAGGGGGGGCCAGAACCGGGGAGCTGTTTTTT. As protein: CASSLRGGARTGELFF.

The chain is built from TRBV6-6 and TRBJ1-2, with a possible D match to TRBD1 (5 bases). Germline lookup yields CDR1 MNHNY and CDR2 SVGAGI (reference sequence). V was trimmed by 4 bases and J by 7 bases, leaving 10 bases between them. This CDR3 region has 12 residues. CDR3: CASSSYRLGYTF. DNA for the CDR3: TGTGCCAGCAGTTCGTACAGGCTTGGCTACACCTTC.

V and J are TRBV11-3 and TRBJ1-1, with TRBD1 matching 7 bases. The length of the CDR3 is 15 residues. V was pared by 1 base and J by 3 bases, with 5 bases of the junction left unmatched. Germline V gene data show CDR1 as SGHNT and CDR2 as YENEEA. CDR3 sequence: CASSLGGGRDTEAFF. In DNA, the CDR3 is TGTGCCAGCAGCTTAGGAGGGGGCAGGGACACTGAAGCTTTCTTT.

The V call is TRBV10-3, the J call TRBJ2-1; 8 bases align to TRBD2. V gave up 4 bases and J gave up 7 bases; unmatched junction bases: 9. CDR3 length equals 15 residues. Germline CDR1 reads ENHRY; CDR2 reads SYGVKD. CDR3 sequence reads: CAISVDGGASNEQFF. CDR3 sequence (DNA): TGTGCCATCAGTGTCGACGGGGGGGCCTCGAATGAGCAGTTCTTC.

The V and J genes are TRBV2 and TRBJ2-3, with 7 bases aligning to TRBD1. The germline V gene encodes CDR1 SNHLY and CDR2 FYNNEI. The CDR3 extends over 15 amino acids. V lost 7 bases to trimming and J lost 2 bases; unmatched junction nucleotides: 9. The chain's CDR3 is CASKMTGPLTDTQYF. The CDR3 region has the DNA TGTGCCAGCAAGATGACAGGGCCTCTCACAGATACGCAGTATTTT.

This chain links TRBV28 with TRBJ1-5, with TRBD1 matching over 9 bases. V lost 11 bases and J lost 5; bases outside the gene matches: 4. CDR1 and CDR2 (germline): MDHEN, SYDVKM. The CDR3 is made up of 12 amino acids. CDR3 in DNA: TGTGCCGGACAGGGGATGCATCAGCCCCAGCATTTT. It specifies CAGQGMHQPQHF. Complete variable domain (other parts from reference TRBV28 and TRBJ1-5): DVKVTQSSRYLVKRTGEKVFLECVQDMDHENMFWYRQDPGLGLRLIYFSYDVKMKEKGDIPEGYSVSREKKERFSLILESASTNQTSMYLCAGQGMHQPQHFGDGTRLSIL.

The chain has TRBV28 and TRBJ2-7, with a weak D call TRBD1 (6 bases). Germline lookup yields CDR1 MDHEN and CDR2 SYDVKM. V was pared by 1 base and J by 0 bases, with 16 bases between. The CDR3 is 17 amino acids. Here the CDR3 DNA reads TGTGCCAGCAGTTTATTGGTCCGACAGGAGACCTCCTACGAGCAGTACTTC. This encodes CASSLLVRQETSYEQYF. Supplemented by reference TRBV28 and TRBJ2-7, the full variable domain reads DVKVTQSSRYLVKRTGEKVFLECVQDMDHENMFWYRQDPGLGLRLIYFSYDVKMKEKGDIPEGYSVSREKKERFSLILESASTNQTSMYLCASSLLVRQETSYEQYFGPGTRLTVT.

The chain joins TRBV18 to TRBJ1-4; D unclear. The CDR3 length is 13 residues. The germline CDR1 and CDR2 sequences are KGHSH and LQKENI. The V end was cut by 3 bases, the J end by 8 bases, with 10 bases between. In DNA form, the CDR3 reads TGTGCCAGCTCACCCTCACAGTTCGAAAAACTGTTTTTT. As protein: CASSPSQFEKLFF.

In this sample, this clone turned up a few times. The CDR3 nucleotides read TGTGCCAGTAGTCTTACCGGGACAGTTTACGGGGAGCTGTTTTTT. Its protein is CASSLTGTVYGELFF. V is TRBV19 and J is TRBJ2-2; 7 nucleotides line up with TRBD1. CDR3 length: 15 residues. Germline V CDR1 and CDR2: LNHDA, SQIVND (reference sequence). The V and J ends lost 5 bases and 7 bases, in that order; junction bases with no gene match: 10.

This chain uses TRBV5-4 with TRBJ2-3; 16 nucleotides match TRBD2. Germline V gives CDR1 SGHNT, CDR2 YYREEE (reference sequence). With 4 bases clipped from V and 4 bases from J, the junction kept 9 bases outside the gene matches. The CDR3 is 18 amino acids. The CDR3 nucleotides are TGTGCCAGCAGCGTCGGGACTAGCGGGGGGGCCGGGCCAGATACGCAGTATTTT. Translation: CASSVGTSGGAGPDTQYF. Complete variable domain (other parts from reference TRBV5-4 and TRBJ2-3): ETGVTQSPTHLIKTRGQQVTLRCSSQSGHNTVSWYQQALGQGPQFIFQYYREEENGRGNFPPRFSGLQFPNYSSELNVNALELDDSALYLCASSVGTSGGAGPDTQYFGPGTRLTVL.

This clone has more than one count but fewer than ten. The J gene is TRBJ1-6, the V gene TRBV28; D perhaps matches TRBD1 (5 bases). CDR3 size: 21 residues. In germline, CDR1 is MDHEN, CDR2 SYDVKM. Trimming cost V 3 bases and J 2 bases, with 26 bases left between them. This chain's CDR3 is CASSFPPGGGVDSPYNSPLHF. The CDR3 DNA follows: TGTGCCAGCAGTTTTCCCCCGGGCGGAGGGGTGGATTCACCCTATAATTCACCCCTCCACTTT.